This note documents a single T cell receptor beta chain sequence. The CDR3 contains 15 residues. Trimming cost V 4 bases and J 2 bases; bases outside gene matches: 4. Germline CDR1 SGHNT, CDR2 YYREEE (reference sequence). The data belong to a study of blood T cell repertoires in COVID-19. Background on the study: The cDNA or gDNA used as material had been derived from T cells, B-cell-depleted T cells, or PBMCs.

Original handling: Nucleated cell number was recorded as an estimate derived from reference gene primer amplification. Produced via immunoSEQ multiplex PCR; TCRdb's table is partial and in-frame only. V, J and clone size reflect that table, while D and trimming were determined from the DNA. The table records some 230,000 clones, 65% to 90% of them present only once. The V gene is TRBV5-4, the J gene TRBJ2-1, with 9 bases that match TRBD2. The sample was peripheral blood. The TCR originated in a woman aged 45-65 years with acute or convalescent COVID-19. CDR3 amino acids: CASSQTSGTYNEQFF. CDR3 DNA: TGTGCCAGCAGCCAGACTAGCGGAACCTACAATGAGCAGTTCTTC. The full variable domain, completed using reference TRBV5-4 and TRBJ2-1, is ETGVTQSPTHLIKTRGQQVTLRCSSQSGHNTVSWYQQALGQGPQFIFQYYREEENGRGNFPPRFSGLQFPNYSSELNVNALELDDSALYLCASSQTSGTYNEQFFGPGTRLTVL.